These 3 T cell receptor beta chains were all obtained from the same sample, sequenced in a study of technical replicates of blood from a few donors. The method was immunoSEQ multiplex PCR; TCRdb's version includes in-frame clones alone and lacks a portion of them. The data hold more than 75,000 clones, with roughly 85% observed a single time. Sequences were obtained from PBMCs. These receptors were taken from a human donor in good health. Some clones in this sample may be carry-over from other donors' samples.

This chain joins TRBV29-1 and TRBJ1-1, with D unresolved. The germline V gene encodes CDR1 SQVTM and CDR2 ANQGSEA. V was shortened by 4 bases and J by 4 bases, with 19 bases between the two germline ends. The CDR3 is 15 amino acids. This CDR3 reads CSVVSTGSGGTEAFF. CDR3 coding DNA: TGCAGCGTTGTATCCACGGGGAGCGGAGGCACTGAAGCTTTCTTT.

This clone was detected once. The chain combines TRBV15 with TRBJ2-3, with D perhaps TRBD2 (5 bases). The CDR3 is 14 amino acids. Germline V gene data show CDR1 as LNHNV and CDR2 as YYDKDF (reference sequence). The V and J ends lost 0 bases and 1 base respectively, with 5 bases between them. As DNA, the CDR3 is TGTGCCACCAGCAGAGACGGGGGCACAGATACGCAGTATTTT. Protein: CATSRDGGTDTQYF.

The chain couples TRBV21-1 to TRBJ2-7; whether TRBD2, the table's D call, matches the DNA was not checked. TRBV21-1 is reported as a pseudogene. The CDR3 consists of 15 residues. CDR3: CASSARPSGSREQYF. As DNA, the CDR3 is TGTGCCAGCAGCGCACGTCCTAGCGGGAGTCGGGAGCAGTACTTC.